This T cell receptor (beta chain) was captured by sequencing in a study of cytomegalovirus exposure and HLA in healthy donors. General study findings and limits: A later look showed TCR association rates differing by HLA locus, highest for DRB1 and lowest for HLA-C.

PCR used 60 Vbeta primers and 13 Jbeta primers. The data were produced by immunoSEQ multiplex PCR, yet TCRdb's version contains in-frame clones alone and is incomplete. The data show 74,000 or so clones, with about two thirds seen just once and under 2.5% held by the top ten. CDR3 size: 14 residues. V lost 1 base to trimming and J lost 10 bases, with 11 bases between them. Germline assignment: CDR1 SGHTA and CDR2 FQGTGA. Comment on this clone: No antigen is known for it.

Sample: PBMCs. The source of this sequence is a woman aged 25 to 39 in good health and CMV-seronegative. The chain links TRBV7-3 to TRBJ1-6; perhaps TRBD1 as D (5 bases). The CDR3 sequence: CASSLRGRGSPLHF. CDR3 DNA sequence: TGTGCCAGCAGCTTAAGGGGCCGGGGGTCACCCCTCCACTTT.